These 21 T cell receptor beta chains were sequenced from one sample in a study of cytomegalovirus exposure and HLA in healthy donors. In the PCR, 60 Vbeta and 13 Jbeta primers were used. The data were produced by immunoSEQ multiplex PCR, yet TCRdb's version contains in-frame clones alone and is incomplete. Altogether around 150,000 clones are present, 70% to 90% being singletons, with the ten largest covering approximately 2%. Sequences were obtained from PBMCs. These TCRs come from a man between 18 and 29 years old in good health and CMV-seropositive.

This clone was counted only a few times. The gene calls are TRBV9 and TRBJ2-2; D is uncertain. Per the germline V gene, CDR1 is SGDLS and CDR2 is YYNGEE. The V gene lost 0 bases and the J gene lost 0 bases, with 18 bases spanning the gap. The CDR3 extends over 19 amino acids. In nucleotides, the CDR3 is TGTGCCAGCAGCGTAGGGCTGGGCAGGATCATAACGAACACCGGGGAGCTGTTTTTT. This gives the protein CASSVGLGRIITNTGELFF.

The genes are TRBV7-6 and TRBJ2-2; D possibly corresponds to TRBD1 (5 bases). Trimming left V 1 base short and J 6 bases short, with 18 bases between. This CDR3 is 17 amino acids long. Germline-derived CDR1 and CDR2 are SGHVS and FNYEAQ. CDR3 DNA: TGTGCCAGCAGCTTAGGCCCTAGGGGCGTTCTCCCCGGGGAGCTGTTTTTT. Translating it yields CASSLGPRGVLPGELFF. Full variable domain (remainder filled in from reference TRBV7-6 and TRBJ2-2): GAGVSQSPRYKVTKRGQDVALRCDPISGHVSLYWYRQALGQGPEFLTYFNYEAQQDKSGLPNDRFSAERPEGSISTLTIQRTEQRDSAMYRCASSLGPRGVLPGELFFGEGSRLTVL.

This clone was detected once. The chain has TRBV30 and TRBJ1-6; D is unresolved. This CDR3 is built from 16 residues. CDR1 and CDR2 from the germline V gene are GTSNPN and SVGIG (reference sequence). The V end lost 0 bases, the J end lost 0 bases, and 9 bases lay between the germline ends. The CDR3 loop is CAWSVRESSYNSPLHF. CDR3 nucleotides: TGTGCCTGGAGTGTACGGGAGAGCTCCTATAATTCACCCCTCCACTTT.

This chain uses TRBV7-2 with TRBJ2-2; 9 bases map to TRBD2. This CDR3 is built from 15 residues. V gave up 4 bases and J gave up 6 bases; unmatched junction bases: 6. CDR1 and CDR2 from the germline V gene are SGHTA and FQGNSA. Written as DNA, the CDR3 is TGTGCCAGCAGCTCCCTAGCGGGGCGGTCCGGGGAGCTGTTTTTT. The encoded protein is CASSSLAGRSGELFF.

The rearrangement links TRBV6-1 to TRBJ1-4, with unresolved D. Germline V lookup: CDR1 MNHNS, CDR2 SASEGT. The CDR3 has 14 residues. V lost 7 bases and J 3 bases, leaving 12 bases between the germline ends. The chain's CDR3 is CASKTGASNEKLFF. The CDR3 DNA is TGTGCCAGCAAGACGGGAGCCTCTAATGAAAAACTGTTTTTT.

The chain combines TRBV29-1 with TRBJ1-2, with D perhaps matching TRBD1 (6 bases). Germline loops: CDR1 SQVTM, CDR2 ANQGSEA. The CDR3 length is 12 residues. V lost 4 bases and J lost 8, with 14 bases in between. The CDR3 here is CSVVFRGDGYTF. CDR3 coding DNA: TGCAGCGTTGTTTTCAGGGGAGACGGCTACACCTTC.

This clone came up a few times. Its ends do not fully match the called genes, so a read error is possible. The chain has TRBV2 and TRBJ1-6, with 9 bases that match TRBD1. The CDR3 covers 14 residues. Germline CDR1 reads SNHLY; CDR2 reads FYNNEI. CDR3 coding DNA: TGTGCCAGCAGCGAAGGGACAGGGTTATCACCCCTCCACTTT. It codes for CASSEGTGLSPLHF.

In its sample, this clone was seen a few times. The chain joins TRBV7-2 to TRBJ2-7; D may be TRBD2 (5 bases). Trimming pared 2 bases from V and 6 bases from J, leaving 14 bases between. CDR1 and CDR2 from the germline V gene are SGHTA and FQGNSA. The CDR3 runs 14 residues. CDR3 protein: CASSLPGSGFEQYF. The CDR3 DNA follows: TGTGCCAGCAGCTTACCGGGTTCGGGGTTCGAGCAGTACTTC.

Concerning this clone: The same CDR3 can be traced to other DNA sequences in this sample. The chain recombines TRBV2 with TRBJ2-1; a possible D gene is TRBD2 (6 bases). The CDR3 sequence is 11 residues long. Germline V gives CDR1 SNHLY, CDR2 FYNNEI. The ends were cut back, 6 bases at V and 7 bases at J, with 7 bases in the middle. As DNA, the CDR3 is TGTGCCAGCAGCGGGGGTAATGAGCAGTTCTTC. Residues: CASSGGNEQFF.

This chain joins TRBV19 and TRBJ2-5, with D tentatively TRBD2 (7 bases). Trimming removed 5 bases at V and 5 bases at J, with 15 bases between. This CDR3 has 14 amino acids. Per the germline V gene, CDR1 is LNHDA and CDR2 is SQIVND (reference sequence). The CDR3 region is CASSYSGQGETQYF. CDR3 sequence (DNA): TGTGCCAGTAGTTATAGCGGGCAGGGGGAGACCCAGTACTTC.

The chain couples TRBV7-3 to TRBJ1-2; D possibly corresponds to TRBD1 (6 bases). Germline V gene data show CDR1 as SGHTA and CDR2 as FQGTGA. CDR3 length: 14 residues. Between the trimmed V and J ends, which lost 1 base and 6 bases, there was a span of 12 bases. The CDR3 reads CASSLKRAGDGYTF. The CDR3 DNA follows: TGTGCCAGCAGCTTAAAGAGGGCAGGGGATGGCTACACCTTC. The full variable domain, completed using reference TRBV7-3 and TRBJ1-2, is GAGVSQTPSNKVTEKGKYVELRCDPISGHTALYWYRQSLGQGPEFLIYFQGTGAADDSGLPNDRFFAVRPEGSVSTLKIQRTERGDSAVYLCASSLKRAGDGYTFGSGTRLTVV.

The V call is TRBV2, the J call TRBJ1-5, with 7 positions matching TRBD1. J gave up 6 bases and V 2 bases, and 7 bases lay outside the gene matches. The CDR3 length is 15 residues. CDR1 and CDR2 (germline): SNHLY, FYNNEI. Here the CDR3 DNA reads TGTGCCAGCAGTGAATGGGCCAGGGGGGCTCAGCCCCAGCATTTT. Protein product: CASSEWARGAQPQHF.

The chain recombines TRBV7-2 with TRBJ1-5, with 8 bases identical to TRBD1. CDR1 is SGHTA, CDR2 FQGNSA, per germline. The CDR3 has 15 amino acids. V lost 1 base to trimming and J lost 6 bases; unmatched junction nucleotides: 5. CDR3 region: CASSLGGQVSQPQHF. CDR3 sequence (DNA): TGTGCCAGCAGCTTAGGGGGACAGGTCAGTCAGCCCCAGCATTTT.

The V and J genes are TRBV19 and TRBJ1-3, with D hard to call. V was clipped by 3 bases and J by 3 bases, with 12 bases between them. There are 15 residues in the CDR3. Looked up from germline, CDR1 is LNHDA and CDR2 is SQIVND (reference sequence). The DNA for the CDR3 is TGTGCCAGTAGTATTCCGTCAGCAGGTGGAAACACCATATATTTT. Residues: CASSIPSAGGNTIYF.

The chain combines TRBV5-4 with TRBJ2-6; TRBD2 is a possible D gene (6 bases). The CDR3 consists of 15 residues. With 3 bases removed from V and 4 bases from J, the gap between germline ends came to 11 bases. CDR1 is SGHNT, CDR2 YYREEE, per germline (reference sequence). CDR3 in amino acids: CASSSGGSGANVLTF. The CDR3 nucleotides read TGTGCCAGCAGCTCAGGAGGGTCGGGGGCCAACGTCCTGACTTTC.

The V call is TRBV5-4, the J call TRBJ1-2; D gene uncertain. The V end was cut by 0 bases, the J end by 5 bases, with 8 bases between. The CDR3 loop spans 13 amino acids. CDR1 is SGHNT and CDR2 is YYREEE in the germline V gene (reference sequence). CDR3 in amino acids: CASSLGGGYGYTF. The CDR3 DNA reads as TGTGCCAGCAGCTTGGGAGGCGGTTATGGCTACACCTTC.

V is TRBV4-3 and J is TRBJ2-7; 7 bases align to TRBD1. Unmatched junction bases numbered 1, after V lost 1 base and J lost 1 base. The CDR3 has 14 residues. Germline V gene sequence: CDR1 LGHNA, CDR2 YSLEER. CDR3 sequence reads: CASSQGDSSYEQYF. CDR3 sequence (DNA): TGCGCCAGCAGCCAAGGGGACAGTTCCTACGAGCAGTACTTC.

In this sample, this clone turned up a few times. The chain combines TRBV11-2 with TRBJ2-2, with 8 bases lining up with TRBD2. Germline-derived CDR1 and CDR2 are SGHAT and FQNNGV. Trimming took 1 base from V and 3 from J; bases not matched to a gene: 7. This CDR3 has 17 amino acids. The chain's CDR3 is CASSLVRGGIYTGELFF. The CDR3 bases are TGTGCCAGCAGCTTAGTACGCGGGGGGATATACACCGGGGAGCTGTTTTTT.

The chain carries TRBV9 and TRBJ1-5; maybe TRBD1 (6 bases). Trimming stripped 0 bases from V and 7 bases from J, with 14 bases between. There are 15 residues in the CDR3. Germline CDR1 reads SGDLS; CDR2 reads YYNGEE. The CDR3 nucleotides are TGTGCCAGCAGCGTAGGGTCAGGGGCAGGACAGCCCCAGCATTTT. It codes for CASSVGSGAGQPQHF.

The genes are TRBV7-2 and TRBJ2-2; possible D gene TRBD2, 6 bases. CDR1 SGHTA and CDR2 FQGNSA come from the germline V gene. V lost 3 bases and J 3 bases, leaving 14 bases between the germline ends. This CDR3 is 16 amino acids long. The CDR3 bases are TGTGCCAGCAGCTTCCCGGGAGCTTTTTACACCGGGGAGCTGTTTTTT. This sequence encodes CASSFPGAFYTGELFF.

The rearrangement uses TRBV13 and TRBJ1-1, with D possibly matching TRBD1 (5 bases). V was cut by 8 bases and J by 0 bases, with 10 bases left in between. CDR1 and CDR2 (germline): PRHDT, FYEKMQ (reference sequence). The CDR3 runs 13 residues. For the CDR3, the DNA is TGTGCCAGCTCTCCGGGGGTGAACACTGAAGCTTTCTTT. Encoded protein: CASSPGVNTEAFF.